One TCR beta chain is described in this entry. Its target is unknown. This CDR3 region has 12 residues. Trimming left V 6 bases short and J 8 bases short, with 13 bases between. Germline V lookup: CDR1 MNHEY, CDR2 SMNVEV (reference sequence). This entry comes from a study of shared clonotypes between healthy human individuals. Sequencing used immunoSEQ multiplex PCR; TCRdb keeps in-frame clones, though not all of them. The sample lists hundreds of thousands of clones; approximately 95% were seen once. Study-wide findings and caveats: Naive subsets generally had larger estimated richness than memory subsets. Clonotypes shared by all four donors outscored non-shared clonotypes in generation probability. It was anticipated that sequencing depth would influence how many clonotypes donors shared.

Cells designated naive CD8 were CD45RO-negative and were positively selected for CCR7, with terminally differentiated effector memory CD45RA+ cells excluded. The rearrangement links TRBV27 to TRBJ1-2, with D perhaps matching TRBD1 (5 bases). Input material: naive CD8+ T cells sorted from blood. The source is a woman aged 25 to 39 in good health. The CDR3 DNA follows: TGTGCCAGCAGGGAAACAGGCCACGGCTACACCTTC. It is translated as CASRETGHGYTF.